The 29 T cell receptor beta chains given below trace back to one sample, sequenced in a study of T cell responses to AZD1222 COVID-19 vaccine. The method was immunoSEQ multiplex PCR; TCRdb's version includes in-frame clones alone and lacks a portion of them. The data contain 200,000 to 250,000 clones, about 92% of them singletons. The sequencing used peripheral blood, collected on day 0 of MenACWY control vaccination. The receptor source for this set is an adult in good health.

The chain couples TRBV2 to TRBJ1-5; D uncertain. Trimming left V 8 bases short and J 6 bases short, with 17 bases between. CDR1 is SNHLY and CDR2 is FYNNEI in the germline V gene. The CDR3 covers 14 residues. CDR3 protein: CASSSAREFQPQHF. The CDR3 DNA reads TGTGCCAGCTCCTCGGCCCGCGAGTTTCAGCCCCAGCATTTT.

This chain joins TRBV30 and TRBJ1-2; D is undetermined. Trimming stripped 5 bases from V and 4 bases from J, with 2 bases between. Germline CDR1 is GTSNPN and CDR2 is SVGIG (reference sequence). The CDR3 sequence is 9 residues long. CDR3: CAWGYGYTF. The CDR3 nucleotides read TGTGCCTGGGGCTATGGCTACACCTTC.

The chain uses TRBV5-1 and TRBJ2-7; D could derive from TRBD1 or TRBD2 (5 bases each). Trimming cost V 2 bases and J 0 bases, with 18 bases left between them. This CDR3 has 17 amino acids. Germline V gene lookup returns CDR1 SGHRS and CDR2 YFSETQ. The CDR3 loop reads CASSLTGTGISSYEQYF. The DNA for the CDR3 is TGCGCCAGCAGCTTAACCGGGACGGGGATAAGCTCCTACGAGCAGTACTTC.

This clone was seen more than once but under ten times. DNA for the CDR3: TGTGCCAGCAGACACCGGACAGGCTATCAGCCCCAGCATTTT. Translated, it gives CASRHRTGYQPQHF. The gene calls are TRBV27 and TRBJ1-5, with 7 bases identical to TRBD1. This CDR3 has 14 residues. The germline gives CDR1 MNHEY, CDR2 SMNVEV (reference sequence). V dropped 6 bases and J dropped 5; count of bases not matched to a gene: 7.

The chain uses TRBV21-1 and TRBJ1-2. TRBV21-1 is flagged as a pseudogene. This CDR3 region has 17 residues. The CDR3 nucleotides read TGTGCCAGCAGCCGATCCCTGGCCGGGCCAACTAACTATGGCTACACCTTC. This sequence encodes CASSRSLAGPTNYGYTF.

This chain uses TRBV7-3 with TRBJ2-2; 7 bases are shared with TRBD1. The germline V gene encodes CDR1 SGHTA and CDR2 FQGTGA. After removal of 5 bases from V and 5 bases from J, the junction contained 8 bases not matched to a gene. The CDR3 is made up of 15 amino acids. As DNA, the CDR3 is TGTGCCAGCAGCAGTAGACAGGGACATACCGGGGAGCTGTTTTTT. Amino acid sequence: CASSSRQGHTGELFF.

The V call is TRBV5-4, the J call TRBJ2-6; no reliable D call. The CDR3 runs 14 residues. V gave up 0 bases and J gave up 1 base, with 2 bases separating them. Germline values: CDR1 SGHNT, CDR2 YYREEE (reference sequence). This CDR3 reads CASSLASGANVLTF. DNA of the CDR3: TGTGCCAGCAGCTTGGCATCTGGGGCCAACGTCCTGACTTTC.

The chain couples TRBV2 to TRBJ2-2; D gene uncertain. The germline V gene has CDR1 SNHLY and CDR2 FYNNEI. CDR3 length: 13 residues. V lost 6 bases to trimming and J lost 2 bases, with 7 bases between them. This CDR3 is CASRPVNTGELFF. Written as DNA, the CDR3 is TGTGCCAGCAGACCCGTAAACACCGGGGAGCTGTTTTTT.

J is TRBJ2-7 and V is TRBV24-1; TRBD2 aligns across 10 bases. V lost 10 bases, J lost 2 bases, and 7 bases stayed unmatched. The CDR3 totals 14 residues. Germline V gene lookup returns CDR1 KGHDR and CDR2 SFDVKD. The CDR3 loop is CATSGSGGAYEQYF. The CDR3 coding sequence is TGTGCCACTTCGGGGAGCGGGGGGGCCTACGAGCAGTACTTC.

This chain links TRBV11-2 with TRBJ2-1; either TRBD1 or TRBD2 may fit D (5 bases each). The CDR3 is 15 amino acids. The germline V gene has CDR1 SGHAT and CDR2 FQNNGV. The ends were cut back, 6 bases at V and 4 bases at J, with 16 bases in the middle. The CDR3 loop is CASRRISGRYNEQFF. DNA for the CDR3: TGTGCCAGCAGGAGGATATCGGGACGGTACAATGAGCAGTTCTTC.

The V gene is TRBV7-8, the J gene TRBJ1-1, with D maybe TRBD1 (6 bases). The CDR3 runs to 16 residues. The V gene's germline CDR1 is SGHVS and CDR2 FQNEAQ. Trimming removed 7 bases at V and 0 bases at J, with 18 bases between. CDR3 protein: CASTLGTGTLNTEAFF. The CDR3 DNA follows: TGTGCCAGCACCTTGGGAACCGGGACACTGAACACTGAAGCTTTCTTT.

In nucleotides, the CDR3 is TGTGCCAGCAGCCTAGAGGGACCAAGGAACACTGAAGCTTTCTTT. Residues: CASSLEGPRNTEAFF. The chain couples TRBV5-4 to TRBJ1-1, with a possible D match to TRBD1 (5 bases). Looked up from germline, CDR1 is SGHNT and CDR2 is YYREEE (reference sequence). V lost 4 bases, J lost 1 base, and 14 bases lay in between. CDR3 length equals 15 residues. The variable domain in full, with the rest retrieved from reference TRBV5-4 and TRBJ1-1, is ETGVTQSPTHLIKTRGQQVTLRCSSQSGHNTVSWYQQALGQGPQFIFQYYREEENGRGNFPPRFSGLQFPNYSSELNVNALELDDSALYLCASSLEGPRNTEAFFGQGTRLTVV.

This chain uses TRBV5-1 with TRBJ2-1, with 10 bases aligning to TRBD1. The germline V gene encodes CDR1 SGHRS and CDR2 YFSETQ. CDR3 size: 15 residues. The V gene end was trimmed by 4 bases and the J gene end by 4 bases; junction bases not matched to a gene: 5. The CDR3 here is CASSHGTGDYNEQFF. In DNA form, the CDR3 reads TGCGCCAGCAGCCACGGGACAGGGGATTACAATGAGCAGTTCTTC. Combining the CDR3 with reference TRBV5-1 and TRBJ2-1 gives the whole variable domain KAGVTQTPRYLIKTRGQQVTLSCSPISGHRSVSWYQQTPGQGLQFLFEYFSETQRNKGNFPGRFSGRQFSNSRSEMNVSTLELGDSALYLCASSHGTGDYNEQFFGPGTRLTVL.

The chain employs TRBV2 and TRBJ2-7, with D perhaps matching TRBD1 or TRBD2 (5 bases each). This CDR3 contains 14 residues. The V end lost 4 bases, the J end lost 3 bases, and 13 bases lay between the germline ends. CDR1 and CDR2 (germline): SNHLY, FYNNEI. The CDR3, as DNA: TGTGCCAGCAGTGGGTCGGGACCCAGCTACGAGCAGTACTTC. Translation gives CASSGSGPSYEQYF.

The CDR3 nucleotides are TGCGCCAGCAGCCCGTCAACAGGGGGCCAAGAGACCCAGTACTTC. Translation gives CASSPSTGGQETQYF. The genes are TRBV5-1 and TRBJ2-5; 8 nucleotides align to TRBD1. The CDR3 sequence is 15 residues long. Trimming removed 4 bases from V and 1 base from J; junction bases left unmatched: 6. CDR1 is SGHRS and CDR2 is YFSETQ in the germline V gene.

The chain is built from TRBV25-1 and TRBJ2-7; D ambiguous. V dropped 3 bases and J dropped 7 bases, with 10 bases sitting between them. Per the germline V gene, CDR1 is MGHDK and CDR2 is SYGVNS. The CDR3 is 12 residues long. The CDR3 bases are TGTGCCAGCAGTGACTGGAAAACAGAGCAGTACTTC. Translation gives CASSDWKTEQYF.

This sequence joins TRBV19 and TRBJ1-1; tentative D call: TRBD1 (6 bases). Germline CDR1 and CDR2: LNHDA and SQIVND (reference sequence). This CDR3 has 14 amino acids. V was cut by 6 bases and J by 3 bases, with 14 bases left in between. In nucleotides, the CDR3 is TGTGCCAGTAGCCCACAGGGACCGTACACTGAAGCTTTCTTT. This encodes CASSPQGPYTEAFF.

The rearrangement uses TRBV3-1 (or the pseudogene TRBV3-2) and TRBJ1-2; the match to TRBD1 covers 9 bases. V was clipped by 1 base and J by 6 bases; unmatched bases: 6. The CDR3 is 15 residues long. The germline V gene has CDR1 LGHDT and CDR2 YNNKEL (reference sequence). CDR3 sequence (DNA): TGTGCCAGCAGCCAAGTGGACAGGGGTGGCCATGGCTACACCTTC. Translation: CASSQVDRGGHGYTF.

This clone was seen just once. The V call is TRBV28, the J call TRBJ2-7, with D perhaps TRBD2 (5 bases). Germline CDR1 and CDR2: MDHEN and SYDVKM. V dropped 3 bases and J dropped 9 bases, with 15 bases sitting between them. The CDR3 runs 13 residues. CDR3 DNA: TGTGCCAGCAGTTTCCGACGGGGTACCGGGCAGTACTTC. Translated: CASSFRRGTGQYF.

This chain links TRBV7-2 with TRBJ1-1; D is unresolved. The CDR3 runs to 14 residues. Germline CDR1 is SGHTA and CDR2 is FQGNSA. V shed 4 bases and J shed 10 bases, with 19 bases lying between them. The CDR3 DNA follows: TGTGCCAGCAGCTGGTCCAGGTTAGGGTCAGGAGCTTTCTTT. This codes for CASSWSRLGSGAFF.

This clone was picked up one time. This chain uses TRBV29-1 with TRBJ1-1, with D hard to call. Germline CDR1 and CDR2: SQVTM and ANQGSEA. The CDR3 loop spans 13 amino acids. Trimming removed 4 bases from V and 0 bases from J, with 9 bases in between. CDR3 coding DNA: TGCAGCGTTGGGATGGGGATGAACACTGAAGCTTTCTTT. Protein sequence: CSVGMGMNTEAFF.

The rearrangement joins TRBV2 to TRBJ1-1; TRBD1 aligns across 8 bases. The CDR3 extends over 13 amino acids. Looked up from germline, CDR1 is SNHLY and CDR2 is FYNNEI. V lost 10 bases to trimming and J lost 6 bases; unmatched junction nucleotides: 10. Here the CDR3 reads CANMGRGRAEAFF. The CDR3 bases are TGTGCCAACATGGGCAGGGGGCGGGCTGAAGCTTTCTTT. Full variable domain (outside the CDR3, taken from reference TRBV2 and TRBJ1-1): EPEVTQTPSHQVTQMGQEVILRCVPISNHLYFYWYRQILGQKVEFLVSFYNNEISEKSEIFDDQFSVERPDGSNFTLKIRSTKLEDSAMYFCANMGRGRAEAFFGQGTRLTVV.

This rearrangement joins TRBV14 to TRBJ2-6, with TRBD1 matching 11 bases. This CDR3 is 17 amino acids long. Trimming removed 4 bases from V and 2 bases from J; junction bases left unmatched: 4. Per germline, CDR1 SGHDN and CDR2 FVKESK. The CDR3 sequence: CASSPWDRGTGANVLTF. The CDR3 nucleotides are TGTGCCAGCAGCCCCTGGGACAGGGGGACTGGGGCCAACGTCCTGACTTTC.

This chain connects TRBV6-6 to TRBJ1-4, with 7 bases identical to TRBD1. CDR3 length: 15 residues. Per the germline V gene, CDR1 is MNHNY and CDR2 is SVGAGI (reference sequence). With V trimmed by 2 bases and J by 4 bases, 4 bases remained unmatched. The CDR3 DNA is TGTGCCAGCAGTTACCGACAGGGCGATAATGAAAAACTGTTTTTT. The encoded protein is CASSYRQGDNEKLFF.

Concerning this clone: Other DNA sequences in this sample translate to the same CDR3. The chain is built from TRBV3-1 (or the pseudogene TRBV3-2) and TRBJ1-2; D not resolved. The CDR3 contains 13 residues. Per germline, CDR1 LGHDT and CDR2 YNNKEL (reference sequence). Deletions cut 0 bases from V and 2 bases from J, with 4 bases between. CDR3 loop: CASSQEGNYGYTF. The CDR3 region has the DNA TGTGCCAGCAGCCAAGAAGGGAACTATGGCTACACCTTC.

V and J are TRBV5-6 and TRBJ1-2; TRBD1 agrees at 7 bases. With V trimmed by 2 bases and J by 5 bases, 3 bases remained unmatched. CDR1 and CDR2 from the germline V gene are SGHDT and YYEEEE. This CDR3 comprises 13 residues. As DNA, the CDR3 is TGTGCCAGCAGCTTCCGGGACAGATATGGCTACACCTTC. This encodes CASSFRDRYGYTF.

The chain couples TRBV5-4 to TRBJ2-7, with 7 bases fitting TRBD1. Trimming took 3 bases from V and 8 from J; bases not matched to a gene: 8. The V gene's germline CDR1 is SGHNT and CDR2 YYREEE (reference sequence). This CDR3 has 13 amino acids. CDR3 residues: CASSSRDSPQQYF. The CDR3 DNA reads as TGTGCCAGCAGCTCCCGGGACAGCCCTCAGCAGTACTTC.

CDR3 nucleotides: TGTGCCAGCAGTCCACGACGGGACAGGCTCTACACCTTC. Translated: CASSPRRDRLYTF. This rearrangement joins TRBV12-3 or TRBV12-4 to TRBJ1-2; TRBD1 agrees at 8 bases. The CDR3 contains 13 residues. The trim removed 5 bases at V and 10 bases at J, leaving 9 bases unmatched.

The chain has TRBV30 and TRBJ1-1, with a weak D call TRBD1 (6 bases). Germline V CDR1 and CDR2: GTSNPN, SVGIG (reference sequence). The CDR3 has 13 amino acids. Trimming shortened V by 5 bases and J by 1 base, and 11 bases separated the two germline ends. CDR3 protein: CAWGGHPNTEAFF. The CDR3, as DNA: TGTGCCTGGGGGGGACACCCGAACACTGAAGCTTTCTTT. Combining the CDR3 with reference TRBV30 and TRBJ1-1 gives the whole variable domain SQTIHQWPATLVQPVGSPLSLECTVEGTSNPNLYWYRQAAGRGLQLLFYSVGIGQISSEVPQNLSASRPQDRQFILSSKKLLLSDSGFYLCAWGGHPNTEAFFGQGTRLTVV.